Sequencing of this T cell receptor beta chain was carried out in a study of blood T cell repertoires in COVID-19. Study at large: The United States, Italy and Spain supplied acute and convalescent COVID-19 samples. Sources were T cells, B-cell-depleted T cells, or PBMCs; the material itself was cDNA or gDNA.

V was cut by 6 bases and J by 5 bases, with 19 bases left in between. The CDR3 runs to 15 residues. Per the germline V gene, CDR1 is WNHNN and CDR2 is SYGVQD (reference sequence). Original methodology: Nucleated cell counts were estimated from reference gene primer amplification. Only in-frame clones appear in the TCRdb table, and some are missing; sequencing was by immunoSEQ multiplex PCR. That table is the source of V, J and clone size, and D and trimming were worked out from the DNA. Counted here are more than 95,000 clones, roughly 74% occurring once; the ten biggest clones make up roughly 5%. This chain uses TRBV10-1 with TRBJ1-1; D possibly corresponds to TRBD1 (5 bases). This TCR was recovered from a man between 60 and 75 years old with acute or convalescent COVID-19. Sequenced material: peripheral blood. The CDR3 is CASSPNTGTGTEAFF. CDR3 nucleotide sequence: TGCGCCAGCAGCCCAAATACCGGGACTGGGACTGAAGCTTTCTTT.